In its sample, the clone carrying this TCR beta chain was seen a few times. Its matching antigen is unknown. This CDR3 has 15 residues. After removal of 6 bases from V and 14 bases from J, the junction contained 12 bases not matched to a gene. Germline-derived CDR1 and CDR2 are SGHTA and FQGNSA. This record comes from a study of T cell repertoires in cytomegalovirus infection. Study overall: Public TCR beta signatures provided an indication of both CMV infection and a matching HLA type. Points from the study as a whole: Within the response measured ex vivo, HLA-C-restricted CMV-specific TCR beta clonotypes were dominant. Carriers of CMV and the relevant HLA type were discriminated by public TCR beta frequency.

TCRdb recomputed calls from the reads with MiXCR, one row per CDR3 protein. The table lists a few hundred thousand distinct CDR3 sequences, almost 40% of them singletons. The TCR comes from a human donor in good health (CMV status not recorded). Some clones in this sample may be carry-over from other donors' samples. The chain links TRBV7-2 to TRBJ2-1; TRBD2 agrees at 14 bases. Sequenced here: cultured PBMCs, sampled from culture after CMV antigen stimulation. CDR3 coding DNA: TGTGCCAGCAGAACAGCCGGACTAGCGGGAGGATCGGAGTTCTTC. It is translated as CASRTAGLAGGSEFF. The entire variable domain, with the rest obtained from reference TRBV7-2 and TRBJ2-1, is as follows: GAGVSQSPSNKVTEKGKDVELRCDPISGHTALYWYRQSLGQGLEFLIYFQGNSAPDKSGLPSDRFSAERTGGSVSTLTIQRTQQEDSAVYLCASRTAGLAGGSEFFGPGTRLTVL.